This TCR beta chain originates from a study of Graves' ophthalmopathy and Graves' hyperthyroidism (dated by TCRdb to 2017 to 2018). The study in broad terms: Peripheral blood was collected at initial diagnosis, prior to any treatment. In five to seven hyperthyroidism patients, the T-cell repertoire of thyroid tissue was compared with the T-cell repertoire of blood. In total, around 140 blood samples were TCR-sequenced: 40 to 45 ophthalmopathy, around 75 hyperthyroidism and 17 hyperthyroidism-to-ophthalmopathy patients. The study used signatures of the TCR beta repertoire to tell Graves' ophthalmopathy apart from Graves' hyperthyroidism and to predict which patients would progress to ophthalmopathy. To explore V-J signatures distinguishing ophthalmopathy from hyperthyroidism, a discovery set of about a hundred patients (about 44 ophthalmopathy, roughly 56 stable hyperthyroidism) was enrolled. For training and testing, the 100 or so patients in the discovery cohort were randomly divided in a 7:3 ratio. Following sample collection, hyperthyroidism patients were given methimazole at a starting dose of 30 mg daily, and ophthalmopathy patients were given high-dose intravenous methylprednisolone. For independent validation, a separate cohort was made up of 18 to 20 hyperthyroidism patients plus 17 patients who later progressed from hyperthyroidism to ophthalmopathy.

Findings and caveats that apply to the study as a whole: Sample size was not predetermined statistically, and investigators were not blinded to group allocation. In validation, the model predicted ophthalmopathy progression with about 71% sensitivity and around 72% specificity; 12 predicted patients were CT-confirmed with GO in a median of about 6.1 months. The 13-signature model separated ophthalmopathy from stable hyperthyroidism with approximately 90% sensitivity and approximately 83% specificity in cross-validation, and 80%/75% in the test set. Most of the expanded thyroid clonotypes with a frequency above 0.001 were also detected in blood, and it was suggested that the thyroid immune response may be reflected by blood repertoires.

Patients with ophthalmopathy had moderately to severely active disease, with a Clinical Activity Score of 3 or more, a NOSPECS grade of 4 or more, and a disease duration of less than 3 months. Anyone with other autoimmune diseases, uncontrolled infections, pregnancy or lactation was excluded from the study. Clinical symptoms, serum thyroxine, TRAb, thyroid ultrasound and orbital computed tomography formed the basis of the diagnosis. PBMCs were isolated from around 10 ml of fresh peripheral blood by Ficoll-Paque density gradient centrifugation. Total RNA was extracted with Trizol reagent and quality-checked on an Agilent 2100 Bioanalyzer. The CDR3 goes from the cysteine to the phenylalanine over 11 residues. Just the 33-base CDR3 DNA is kept, in frame starting at base 1. V and J are truncated by 3 bases and 10 bases respectively, leaving an intervening sequence of 9 bases. The germline V gene encodes CDR1 SGHTA and CDR2 FQGNSA.

For repertoire sequencing, TCR beta CDR3 regions were amplified from RNA transcripts. The first round was an RT-PCR using HTBI primers with the Qiagen OneStep RT-PCR kit, and this first round was followed by a second-round multiplex PCR, then size selection and purification. The libraries underwent paired-end sequencing with 100 bp reads on an Illumina HiSeq2000. The authors processed their data as follows. Reads were processed with SOAPnuke, discarding reads with adapters, uncalled bases, mean Phred below 15, or no exact constant-primer or identifier match. High-quality paired reads were merged with COPE v1.2.5. Clonotypes were defined as unique nucleotide sequences and were aligned to IMGT TRB V, D and J references using MiTCR v1.1. Analysis was restricted to V-J combinations with a frequency above 0.0001, which covered about 99% of repertoires. For each V-J combination, a TCR clonal expansion and chaos score was defined as the ratio of F50 clonal expansion to chaos observed in the TCRdist matrix. Welch's t-statistics and random forest were used to reduce the features to about 12 V-J combinations, which were then used as input to a naive Bayes classifier. Thyroid-blood repertoire similarity was quantified with the Morisita-Horn index. TCRdb reanalyzed the raw reads on its own, using fastp at Q25 for trimming and MiXCR for clone calling, and kept in-frame beta chains. One record per CDR3 amino acid sequence lists the most common genes and DNA. The V and J calls come from TCRdb's annotation, not from the publication. The sample data list about 480,000 distinct CDR3 sequences, and around 14% of these were observed just once. The ten largest clones capture 9.5% to 10% of the sample.

Concerning this clonotype itself: Its antigen is not yet known. Base-call qualities are not available, and no considerably larger clone is one nucleotide away.

The chain employs TRBV7-2 and TRBJ1-1; too little of a D gene remains to name it. The clonotype originates from a young woman with Graves' ophthalmopathy. Donor details come from another sample of the same person, matched by shared clones. The material sequenced was blood. The bases are TGTGCCAGCAGCTTCGGACGGGCAGCTTTCTTT. It translates as CASSFGRAAFF.